This TCR beta chain is from a study of blood T cells in healthy people across ages. This CDR3 contains 14 residues. The V gene lost 1 base and the J gene lost 3 bases, with 8 bases spanning the gap. Germline loops: CDR1 SGHVS, CDR2 FQNEAQ. Isolating PBMCs gave at least 6 million of these cells per sample. The authors ran a second PCR of roughly 6 to 11 cycles using a sample-barcoded 5' primer and a J-beta primer mix. TCRdb re-called the 5' RACE reads with MiXCR, one entry per CDR3 protein. The sample carries 600,000 to 1,000,000 distinct CDR3 sequences, more than 20% recorded once. The sample was also reused in another study, on T cells of mothers and their children. That work adds: Every mother supplied over 9 million TCR beta CDR3 reads and every child around 3 million. Versus unrelated pairs, overlap was slightly higher in related mother-child pairs, without reaching significance.

The sequence was obtained from a boy aged 10-17 years in good health. Sequencing was carried out using blood. The genes are TRBV7-8 and TRBJ2-3; D is perhaps TRBD1 (5 bases). CDR3 in amino acids: CASSLVGPTDTQYF. As DNA, the CDR3 is TGTGCCAGCAGCTTAGTGGGGCCGACAGATACGCAGTATTTT.